Each of the 26 T cell receptor beta chains below was sequenced from the same sample in a study of regulatory T cells in long-lasting Graves disease. For TCR beta, libraries came from iRepertoire HTBI primers and Arm-PCR of CDR3 regions. TCRdb analysed the multiplex PCR reads with MiXCR anew, one entry per CDR3 protein. Seen here are roughly 500,000 distinct CDR3 sequences, about 22% observed once, and the top ten hold roughly 7.7%. Regarding time point: persistent/refractory GD, antithyroid drugs over 5 years with positive TRAb. Scientists built the TCR library using RNA that was extracted from PBMCs. This specimen consisted of peripheral blood mononuclear cells (PBMCs), obtained when the disease was refractory, from a patient treated with antithyroid drugs. Receptors were obtained from a female donor with Graves disease.

Points on this clonotype: This sequence may be a read error, since a much larger clone differs from it by one base. The chain recombines TRBV7-3 with TRBJ2-7, with TRBD2 matching over 7 bases. Germline V gives CDR1 SGHTA, CDR2 FQGTGA. The CDR3 consists of 13 residues. In DNA form, the CDR3 reads TGTGCCAGCGGCTTAGGACTAGTTGACGAGCAGTACTTC. Translating gives CASGLGLVDEQYF.

This clonotype came up once. The chain employs TRBV18 and TRBJ2-5, with 7 bases fitting TRBD1. In germline, CDR1 is KGHSH, CDR2 LQKENI. CDR3 length equals 14 residues. V lost 3 bases, J lost 3 bases, and 4 bases stayed unmatched. The chain's CDR3 is CASSPNRGEETQYF. The CDR3 DNA is TGTGCCAGCTCACCGAACAGGGGAGAAGAGACCCAGTACTTC.

Regarding this clonotype: A single base separates this from a much larger clone, so it may be a read error. The gene calls are TRBV28 and TRBJ1-1; no definite D call. The CDR3 is 12 residues long. The V gene's germline CDR1 is MDHEN and CDR2 SYDVKM. CDR3 DNA sequence: TGTGCCGGCAGTTTATCGGACACTGAAGCTTTCTTT. Protein product: CAGSLSDTEAFF. Together with reference TRBV28 and TRBJ1-1, the CDR3 gives the full variable domain: DVKVTQSSRYLVKRTGEKVFLECVQDMDHENMFWYRQDPGLGLRLIYFSYDVKMKEKGDIPEGYSVSREKKERFSLILESASTNQTSMYLCAGSLSDTEAFFGQGTRLTVV.

The V call is TRBV7-2, the J call TRBJ2-2; 7 bases fit TRBD2. CDR3 length: 16 amino acids. The V gene end was trimmed by 0 bases and the J gene end by 2 bases; junction bases not matched to a gene: 3. The germline CDR1 and CDR2 sequences are SGHTA and FQGNSA. This CDR3 reads CASSLASGINTGELFF. CDR3 DNA: TGTGCCAGCAGCTTAGCCAGCGGGATAAACACCGGGGAGCTGTTTTTT.

This clonotype was seen at least ten times. The V gene is TRBV28, the J gene TRBJ2-7; D ambiguous. The CDR3 runs 12 residues. V was cut by 10 bases and J by 5 bases, with 15 bases left in between. The V gene's germline CDR1 is MDHEN and CDR2 SYDVKM. The CDR3 coding sequence is TGTGCCACCCAGATGGCGTGGAACGAGCAGTACTTC. Translating it yields CATQMAWNEQYF. The entire variable domain, with the rest obtained from reference TRBV28 and TRBJ2-7, is as follows: DVKVTQSSRYLVKRTGEKVFLECVQDMDHENMFWYRQDPGLGLRLIYFSYDVKMKEKGDIPEGYSVSREKKERFSLILESASTNQTSMYLCATQMAWNEQYFGPGTRLTVT.

The sample holds a few counts of this clonotype. This sequence joins TRBV30 and TRBJ1-5, with 9 bases matching TRBD1. The CDR3 covers 13 residues. The germline V gene encodes CDR1 GTSNPN and CDR2 SVGIG (reference sequence). V lost 3 bases to trimming and J lost 7 bases; unmatched junction nucleotides: 4. CDR3 in amino acids: CAWSQTGGQPQHF. The CDR3 DNA reads TGTGCCTGGAGCCAGACAGGGGGACAGCCCCAGCATTTT.

In the case of this clonotype: A read error may explain this, as a much larger clone is one base away. This chain joins TRBV6-1 and TRBJ2-7; D is tentatively TRBD1 or TRBD2 (5 bases each). The CDR3 runs 13 residues. The germline V and J ends were trimmed by 4 bases and 2 bases, with 9 bases remaining between them. CDR1 MNHNS and CDR2 SASEGT come from the germline V gene. The CDR3 DNA reads TGTGCCAGCAGTGGGGACGGAGCCTACGAGCAGTACTTC. The encoded protein is CASSGDGAYEQYF.

Turning to this clonotype: One base away lies a much larger clone, so this may be a sequencing read error. The chain is built from TRBV6-2 or TRBV6-3 and TRBJ2-5; tentatively, D is TRBD2 (6 bases). The germline V gene has CDR1 MNHEY and CDR2 SVGEGT. The length of the CDR3 is 15 residues. The CDR3 region has the DNA TGTGCCAGCAGTTTCGCTAGTAGCGGCTTCGAGACCCGGTACTTC. Its protein product is CASSFASSGFETRYF.

This clonotype was recorded a few times. The V gene is TRBV7-9, the J gene TRBJ2-1, with D possibly being TRBD1 (5 bases). Germline assignment: CDR1 SEHNR and CDR2 FQNEAQ (reference sequence). The CDR3 runs to 15 residues. V lost 1 base, J lost 4 bases, and 11 bases lay in between. The CDR3 sequence is CASSLGATAYNEQFF. The CDR3 nucleotides read TGTGCCAGCAGCTTAGGTGCGACAGCTTACAATGAGCAGTTCTTC. Drawing the rest from reference TRBV7-9 and TRBJ2-1, the complete variable domain is DTGVSQNPRHKITKRGQNVTFRCDPISEHNRLYWYRQTLGQGPEFLTYFQNEAQLEKSRLLSDRFSAERPKGSFSTLEIQRTEQGDSAMYLCASSLGATAYNEQFFGPGTRLTVL.

V gene TRBV5-1 combines with J gene TRBJ2-7, with 9 bases that match TRBD2. CDR3 length: 15 amino acids. The V gene end was trimmed by 4 bases and the J gene end by 7 bases; junction bases not matched to a gene: 12. Germline V gene sequence: CDR1 SGHRS, CDR2 YFSETQ. The CDR3 DNA sequence: TGCGCCAGCAGCCCTTCTGGGACTAGCTTCGGAGAGCAGTACTTC. It translates to CASSPSGTSFGEQYF.

V is TRBV5-6 and J is TRBJ1-1; 8 bases agree with TRBD1. With V trimmed by 4 bases and J by 0 bases, 11 bases remained unmatched. Germline V gene data show CDR1 as SGHDT and CDR2 as YYEEEE. The CDR3 totals 17 residues. Written as DNA, the CDR3 is TGTGCCAGCAGCGCCACAGGGGGACCCAGGATGAACACTGAAGCTTTCTTT. Protein: CASSATGGPRMNTEAFF. The full variable domain, rest sourced from reference TRBV5-6 and TRBJ1-1, is DAGVTQSPTHLIKTRGQQVTLRCSPKSGHDTVSWYQQALGQGPQFIFQYYEEEERQRGNFPDRFSGHQFPNYSSELNVNALLLGDSALYLCASSATGGPRMNTEAFFGQGTRLTVV.

This clonotype was counted a few times. This chain links TRBV6-5 with TRBJ1-2; the match to TRBD1 covers 9 bases. The CDR3 has 15 residues. After removal of 2 bases from V and 4 bases from J, the junction contained 5 bases not matched to a gene. Germline CDR1 reads MNHEY; CDR2 reads SVGAGI. CDR3 amino acids: CASSYRQGVRYGYTF. As DNA, the CDR3 is TGTGCCAGCAGTTACCGACAGGGGGTACGCTATGGCTACACCTTC.

The CDR3 DNA reads TGCAGCGTTGAGGAAGGGAAGGAAATCTACGAGCAGTACTTC. As protein: CSVEEGKEIYEQYF. The rearrangement links TRBV29-1 to TRBJ2-7; D gene uncertain. V dropped 3 bases and J dropped 3 bases, with 15 bases sitting between them. Germline-derived CDR1 and CDR2 are SQVTM and ANQGSEA. CDR3 length: 14 amino acids.

The chain carries TRBV29-1 and TRBJ2-5; D might be TRBD2 (5 bases). With 7 bases removed from V and 4 bases from J, the gap between germline ends came to 13 bases. CDR1 is SQVTM, CDR2 ANQGSEA, per germline. CDR3 length: 12 residues. CDR3 in amino acids: CSAASGLETQYF. DNA of the CDR3: TGCAGCGCTGCGTCGGGGTTAGAGACCCAGTACTTC.

This clonotype was counted ten times or more. Sequence at one end of the junction differs from germline and may be a read error. This chain joins TRBV7-2 and TRBJ2-7, with D unclear. In germline, CDR1 is SGHTA, CDR2 FQGNSA. This CDR3 spans 13 amino acids. CDR3 nucleotide sequence: TGTGCCAGCAGTTTAGCAGGCACCGGCGAGCAGTACTTC. Amino acid sequence: CASSLAGTGEQYF.

In this sample, this clonotype turned up many times. The gene calls are TRBV7-3 and TRBJ2-2, with TRBD2 matching over 11 bases. After removal of 5 bases from V and 4 bases from J, the junction contained 3 bases not matched to a gene. Germline V lookup: CDR1 SGHTA, CDR2 FQGTGA. The CDR3 sequence is 15 residues long. The CDR3 sequence: CASSLLAGATGELFF. The CDR3 nucleotides are TGTGCCAGCAGCCTACTAGCGGGAGCCACCGGGGAGCTGTTTTTT.

V is TRBV12-3 or TRBV12-4 and J is TRBJ1-4; 8 nucleotides agree with TRBD1. There are 15 residues in the CDR3. The ends lost 4 bases at V and 3 bases at J; junction bases unmatched: 4. The CDR3 DNA follows: TGTGCCAGCAGTTCTACGACAGGGGCTAATGAAAAACTGTTTTTT. Amino acid sequence: CASSSTTGANEKLFF.

This clonotype showed up many times. The chain uses TRBV7-9 and TRBJ2-5, with D perhaps matching TRBD2 (5 bases). The CDR3 loop spans 16 amino acids. Germline CDR1 reads SEHNR; CDR2 reads FQNEAQ (reference sequence). The V end was cut by 5 bases, the J end by 3 bases, with 19 bases between. CDR3 sequence (DNA): TGTGCCAGCAGCCCACCCCGCGGGCAGCGAAAAGAGACCCAGTACTTC. As protein: CASSPPRGQRKETQYF. The full variable domain, in which reference TRBV7-9 and TRBJ2-5 provide the parts outside the CDR3, is DTGVSQNPRHKITKRGQNVTFRCDPISEHNRLYWYRQTLGQGPEFLTYFQNEAQLEKSRLLSDRFSAERPKGSFSTLEIQRTEQGDSAMYLCASSPPRGQRKETQYFGPGTRLLVL.

This clonotype was observed a handful of times. The rearrangement uses TRBV19 and TRBJ1-4, with no clear D. Germline CDR1 is LNHDA and CDR2 is SQIVND (reference sequence). This CDR3 is 16 amino acids long. The V gene lost 4 bases and the J gene lost 0 bases, with 12 bases spanning the gap. The CDR3 reads CASSTFRAATNEKLFF. CDR3 sequence (DNA): TGTGCCAGTAGTACGTTCCGGGCTGCAACTAATGAAAAACTGTTTTTT.

This clonotype was observed a handful of times. The chain is built from TRBV15 and TRBJ2-7; weak D call: TRBD2 (6 bases). CDR3 size: 13 residues. Trimming pared 8 bases from V and 2 bases from J, leaving 13 bases between. The germline V gene has CDR1 LNHNV and CDR2 YYDKDF (reference sequence). CDR3 protein: CATGTGVTYEQYF. The CDR3 nucleotides read TGTGCCACCGGGACGGGAGTTACCTACGAGCAGTACTTC.

This clonotype was counted ten times or more. The chain recombines TRBV2 with TRBJ2-2; TRBD2 matches 10 bases. This CDR3 region has 20 residues. Trimming removed 3 bases from V and 1 base from J; junction bases left unmatched: 14. The germline gives CDR1 SNHLY, CDR2 FYNNEI. The CDR3 protein is CASSDRSIHWTSGNTGELFF. The CDR3 nucleotides read TGTGCCAGCAGTGACCGGTCTATACACTGGACTAGCGGGAACACCGGGGAGCTGTTTTTT.

CDR3 nucleotide sequence: TGTGCCAGCTCGGGACAGGGGGCATGGTCCTATGGCTACACCTTC. This gives the protein CASSGQGAWSYGYTF. The chain recombines TRBV13 with TRBJ1-2; 12 bases align to TRBD1. CDR1 PRHDT and CDR2 FYEKMQ come from the germline V gene (reference sequence). CDR3 size: 15 residues. The V and J ends lost 8 bases and 4 bases, in that order; junction bases with no gene match: 8.

This clonotype was counted at least ten times. The rearrangement uses TRBV2 and TRBJ1-4; possibly TRBD1 for D (5 bases). V gave up 4 bases and J gave up 3 bases, with 12 bases separating them. The CDR3 length is 15 residues. In germline, CDR1 is SNHLY, CDR2 FYNNEI. In DNA form, the CDR3 reads TGTGCCAGCAGTGCGGGACCTTCACCTAATGAAAAACTGTTTTTT. Its translation is CASSAGPSPNEKLFF.

This clonotype showed up just a few times. This chain uses TRBV11-3 with TRBJ2-5, with a tentative D call TRBD2 (5 bases). CDR3 length: 15 residues. V was clipped by 1 base and J by 1 base, with 10 bases between them. The germline CDR1 and CDR2 sequences are SGHNT and YENEEA. The chain's CDR3 is CASSLAGNTQETQYF. Written as DNA, the CDR3 is TGTGCCAGCAGCTTAGCGGGGAATACCCAAGAGACCCAGTACTTC.

V usage is TRBV13 and J usage is TRBJ2-5, with D possibly TRBD1 on 6 matching bases. CDR1 and CDR2 from the germline V gene are PRHDT and FYEKMQ (reference sequence). Trimming removed 3 bases at V and 2 bases at J, with 13 bases between. CDR3 length equals 15 residues. The CDR3 region is CASSLVRQGQETQYF. The CDR3 region has the DNA TGTGCCAGCAGCTTGGTACGTCAGGGGCAAGAGACCCAGTACTTC.

The CDR3 DNA reads as TGTGCCAGCAGCTCGGACGGAGTGAAACTGTTTTTT. It specifies CASSSDGVKLFF. This chain links TRBV7-9 with TRBJ1-4; D is ambiguous. The V end was cut by 4 bases, the J end by 11 bases, with 11 bases between. CDR3 length: 12 residues. The germline V gene encodes CDR1 SEHNR and CDR2 FQNEAQ (reference sequence). Together with reference TRBV7-9 and TRBJ1-4, the CDR3 gives the full variable domain: DTGVSQNPRHKITKRGQNVTFRCDPISEHNRLYWYRQTLGQGPEFLTYFQNEAQLEKSRLLSDRFSAERPKGSFSTLEIQRTEQGDSAMYLCASSSDGVKLFFGSGTQLSVL.